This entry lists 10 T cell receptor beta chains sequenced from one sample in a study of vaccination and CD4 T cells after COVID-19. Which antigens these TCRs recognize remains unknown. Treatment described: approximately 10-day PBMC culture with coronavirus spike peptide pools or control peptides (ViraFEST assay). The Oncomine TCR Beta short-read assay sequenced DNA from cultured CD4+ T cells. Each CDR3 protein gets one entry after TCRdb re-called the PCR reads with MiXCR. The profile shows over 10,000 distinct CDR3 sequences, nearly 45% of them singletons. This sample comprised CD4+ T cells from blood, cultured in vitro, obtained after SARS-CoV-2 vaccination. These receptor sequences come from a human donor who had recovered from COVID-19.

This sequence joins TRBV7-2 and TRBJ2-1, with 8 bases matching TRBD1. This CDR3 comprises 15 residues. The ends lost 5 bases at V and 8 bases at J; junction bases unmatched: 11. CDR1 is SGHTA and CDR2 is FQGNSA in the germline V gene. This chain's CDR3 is CASSPRTGQDYEQFF. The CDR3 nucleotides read TGTGCCAGCAGCCCCAGGACAGGGCAGGATTATGAGCAGTTCTTC.

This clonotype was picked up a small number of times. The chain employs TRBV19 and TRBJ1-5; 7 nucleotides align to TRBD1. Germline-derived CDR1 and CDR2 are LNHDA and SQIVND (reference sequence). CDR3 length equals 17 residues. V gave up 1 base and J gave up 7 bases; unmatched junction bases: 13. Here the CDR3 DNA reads TGTGCCAGTAGTATAGTTATTGCGGTGACAGGGAGGCAGCCCCAGCATTTT. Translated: CASSIVIAVTGRQPQHF.

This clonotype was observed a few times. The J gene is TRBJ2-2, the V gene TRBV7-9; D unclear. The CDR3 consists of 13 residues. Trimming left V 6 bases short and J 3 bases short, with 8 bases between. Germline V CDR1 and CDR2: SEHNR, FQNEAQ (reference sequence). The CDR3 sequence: CASRGQDTGELFF. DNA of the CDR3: TGTGCCAGCAGGGGCCAGGACACCGGGGAGCTGTTTTTT.

For the CDR3, the DNA is TGTGCCATCAGTGAGGGACAGGGAGGCATTCAGTACTTC. This encodes CAISEGQGGIQYF. This sequence joins TRBV10-3 and TRBJ2-4, with TRBD1 identical over 8 bases. The CDR3 length is 13 residues. J was trimmed by 9 bases and V by 2 bases; bases with no gene match: 3. In germline, CDR1 is ENHRY, CDR2 SYGVKD.

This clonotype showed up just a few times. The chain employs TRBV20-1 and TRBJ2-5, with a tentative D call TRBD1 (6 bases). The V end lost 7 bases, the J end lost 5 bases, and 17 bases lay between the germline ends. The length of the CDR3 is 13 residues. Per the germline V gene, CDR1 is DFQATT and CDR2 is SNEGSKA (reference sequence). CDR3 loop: CSVRDTLRETQYF. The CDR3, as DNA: TGCAGTGTCCGGGACACCTTACGGGAGACCCAGTACTTC.

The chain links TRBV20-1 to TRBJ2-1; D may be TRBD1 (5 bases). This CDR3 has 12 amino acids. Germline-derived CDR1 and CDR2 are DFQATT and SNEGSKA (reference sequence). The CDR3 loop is CRPQLGANEQFF. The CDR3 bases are TGCAGACCCCAGCTTGGGGCCAATGAGCAGTTCTTC.

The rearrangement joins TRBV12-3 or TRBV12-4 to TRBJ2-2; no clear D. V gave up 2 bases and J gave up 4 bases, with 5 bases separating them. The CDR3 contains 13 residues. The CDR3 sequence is CASSLSITGELFF. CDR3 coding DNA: TGTGCCAGCAGTTTATCGATCACCGGGGAGCTGTTTTTT.

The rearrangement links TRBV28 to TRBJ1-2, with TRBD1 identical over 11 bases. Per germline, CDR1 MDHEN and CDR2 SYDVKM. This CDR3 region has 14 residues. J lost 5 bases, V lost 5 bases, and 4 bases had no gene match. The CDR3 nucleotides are TGTGCCAGCAGTCGGACAGGGGGCGGATATGGCTACACCTTC. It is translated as CASSRTGGGYGYTF.

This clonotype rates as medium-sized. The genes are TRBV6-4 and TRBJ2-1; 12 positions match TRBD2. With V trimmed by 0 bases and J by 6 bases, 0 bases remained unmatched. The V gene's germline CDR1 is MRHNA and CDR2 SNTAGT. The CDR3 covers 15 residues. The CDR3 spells CASSDSTSGSNEQFF. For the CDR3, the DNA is TGTGCCAGCAGTGACTCGACTAGCGGGAGCAATGAGCAGTTCTTC.

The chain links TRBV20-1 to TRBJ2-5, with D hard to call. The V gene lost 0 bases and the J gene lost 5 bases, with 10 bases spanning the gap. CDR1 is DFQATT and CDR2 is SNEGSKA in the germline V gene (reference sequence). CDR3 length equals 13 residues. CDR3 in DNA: TGCAGTGCTAGAGACTGGCGGCAGGAGACCCAGTACTTC. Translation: CSARDWRQETQYF.